The 29 T cell receptor beta chains in this list originate from one sample, sequenced in a study of cytomegalovirus exposure and HLA in healthy donors. Here immunoSEQ multiplex PCR was the method, and the copy in TCRdb shows in-frame clones only, minus some. This table holds around 150,000 clones, more than 85% found once. The sequenced sample consisted of PBMCs. Receptors were obtained from a man in his late teens or twenties in good health and CMV-seronegative.

The chain links TRBV28 to TRBJ1-1; tentatively, D is TRBD1 (5 bases). This CDR3 spans 14 amino acids. V was shortened by 7 bases and J by 0 bases, with 12 bases between the two germline ends. Per the germline V gene, CDR1 is MDHEN and CDR2 is SYDVKM. CDR3: CASTRGVLNTEAFF. CDR3 DNA sequence: TGTGCCAGCACTCGGGGGGTCTTGAACACTGAAGCTTTCTTT. Full variable domain (missing parts from reference TRBV28 and TRBJ1-1): DVKVTQSSRYLVKRTGEKVFLECVQDMDHENMFWYRQDPGLGLRLIYFSYDVKMKEKGDIPEGYSVSREKKERFSLILESASTNQTSMYLCASTRGVLNTEAFFGQGTRLTVV.

The rearrangement uses TRBV14 and TRBJ1-2; TRBD1 aligns across 9 bases. CDR1 SGHDN and CDR2 FVKESK come from the germline V gene. The CDR3 is 13 residues long. V shed 4 bases, J shed 6 bases, and the junction held 3 bases outside the gene matches. The CDR3 sequence is CASSPQGANGYTF. The CDR3 DNA reads TGTGCCAGCAGCCCACAGGGGGCGAATGGCTACACCTTC.

The chain employs TRBV6-6 and TRBJ1-1; 11 nucleotides match TRBD1. V trimming: 5 bases; J trimming: 1 base; junction bases outside the gene matches: 6. The germline CDR1 and CDR2 sequences are MNHNY and SVGAGI (reference sequence). The CDR3 runs 16 residues. The CDR3 loop reads CASSPWTGGKNTEAFF. Written as DNA, the CDR3 is TGTGCCAGCAGTCCTTGGACAGGGGGCAAGAACACTGAAGCTTTCTTT.

The genes are TRBV7-9 and TRBJ2-1; the match to TRBD1 covers 11 bases. The V and J ends lost 5 bases and 6 bases, in that order; junction bases with no gene match: 3. Germline CDR1 is SEHNR and CDR2 is FQNEAQ (reference sequence). The CDR3 loop spans 14 amino acids. CDR3 coding DNA: TGTGCCAGCAGCGTCGGACAGGGGGCCAATGAGCAGTTCTTC. Translating gives CASSVGQGANEQFF.

The chain recombines TRBV19 with TRBJ1-2; TRBD1 matches 9 bases. V shed 4 bases, J shed 3 bases, and the junction held 6 bases outside the gene matches. This CDR3 spans 15 amino acids. Germline CDR1 and CDR2: LNHDA and SQIVND (reference sequence). CDR3 region: CASSTQTGGDYGYTF. The DNA for the CDR3 is TGTGCCAGTAGTACCCAGACAGGGGGGGACTATGGCTACACCTTC.

V and J are TRBV6-5 and TRBJ1-2; TRBD1 is a possible D gene (5 bases). This CDR3 is built from 16 residues. Looked up from germline, CDR1 is MNHEY and CDR2 is SVGAGI. Trimming took 2 bases from V and 4 from J, leaving 17 bases between them. CDR3 sequence reads: CASSYTNIGGVYGYTF. CDR3 DNA: TGTGCCAGCAGTTACACCAACATTGGGGGGGTCTATGGCTACACCTTC.

The rearrangement links TRBV4-1 to TRBJ2-7; 7 nucleotides line up with TRBD2. The J segment lost 1 base and the V segment lost 1 base, leaving 13 bases of the junction unmatched. The CDR3 covers 18 residues. Per the germline V gene, CDR1 is MGHRA and CDR2 is YSYEKL. CDR3 nucleotide sequence: TGCGCCAGCAGCCAAGCGGGGAGGCCGGGACTACGGTCCTACGAGCAGTACTTC. Translated: CASSQAGRPGLRSYEQYF.

This clone has just one count. The genes are TRBV11-3 and TRBJ2-4; perhaps TRBD2 as D (6 bases). The CDR3 runs to 17 residues. Trimming took 4 bases from V and 0 from J, leaving 16 bases between them. Per the germline V gene, CDR1 is SGHNT and CDR2 is YENEEA. CDR3 nucleotide sequence: TGTGCCAGCAGCTCAGTAGGGTTGGGACTAGCCAAAAACATTCAGTACTTC. The encoded protein is CASSSVGLGLAKNIQYF.

Only one count was recorded for this clone. The V gene is TRBV15, the J gene TRBJ2-7; the match to TRBD2 covers 10 bases. The V gene end was trimmed by 5 bases and the J gene end by 3 bases; junction bases not matched to a gene: 10. The CDR3 sequence is 16 residues long. The germline gives CDR1 LNHNV, CDR2 YYDKDF (reference sequence). CDR3 residues: CATSPLGASGGYEQYF. In DNA, the CDR3 is TGTGCCACCAGCCCTCTGGGGGCTAGCGGGGGCTACGAGCAGTACTTC.

V is TRBV6-5 and J is TRBJ2-5, with TRBD2 identical over 8 bases. The CDR3 covers 15 residues. V lost 5 bases and J lost 5; bases outside the gene matches: 10. Germline CDR1 is MNHEY and CDR2 is SVGAGI. The CDR3 region has the DNA TGTGCCAGCAGTGGCCCGGGGGGGAGGGGGGAGACCCAGTACTTC. Translated, it gives CASSGPGGRGETQYF.

The rearrangement joins TRBV5-4 to TRBJ2-2; tentatively, D is TRBD1 (6 bases). V shed 4 bases and J shed 4 bases, with 8 bases lying between them. The CDR3 loop spans 13 amino acids. Per germline, CDR1 SGHNT and CDR2 YYREEE (reference sequence). CDR3 in amino acids: CASSVQGTGELFF. The CDR3, as DNA: TGTGCCAGCAGCGTACAGGGCACCGGGGAGCTGTTTTTT.

The rearrangement joins TRBV5-6 to TRBJ2-5, with 8 nucleotides matching TRBD2. CDR3 length equals 18 residues. V gave up 0 bases and J gave up 0 bases; unmatched junction bases: 10. The germline gives CDR1 SGHDT, CDR2 YYEEEE. CDR3 in DNA: TGTGCCAGCAGCTTGGTGCTAGCGGGCGGAAGTAACCAAGAGACCCAGTACTTC. Translated, it gives CASSLVLAGGSNQETQYF.

The V gene is TRBV9, the J gene TRBJ2-2; no firm D call. CDR1 and CDR2 from the germline V gene are SGDLS and YYNGEE. The length of the CDR3 is 13 residues. V lost 0 bases and J lost 5, with 5 bases in between. The CDR3 sequence: CASSVALTGELFF. DNA of the CDR3: TGTGCCAGCAGCGTAGCTTTGACCGGGGAGCTGTTTTTT.

This sequence joins TRBV29-1 and TRBJ2-3, with D perhaps matching TRBD2 (6 bases). Germline CDR1 and CDR2: SQVTM and ANQGSEA. Trimming stripped 5 bases from V and 0 bases from J, with 9 bases between. This CDR3 contains 13 residues. The CDR3 sequence is CSVPGTSTDTQYF. In DNA form, the CDR3 reads TGCAGCGTTCCCGGGACTAGCACAGATACGCAGTATTTT.

This chain uses TRBV10-3 with TRBJ2-2; 8 bases fit TRBD1. With V trimmed by 6 bases and J by 3 bases, 6 bases remained unmatched. This CDR3 is 15 amino acids long. Germline CDR1 is ENHRY and CDR2 is SYGVKD. The DNA of the CDR3 is TGTGCCATCAGATCGACAGGGGATGACACCGGGGAGCTGTTTTTT. This codes for CAIRSTGDDTGELFF.

The chain has TRBV9 and TRBJ1-3; 7 bases agree with TRBD1. Germline loops: CDR1 SGDLS, CDR2 YYNGEE. Unmatched junction bases numbered 10, after V lost 4 bases and J lost 0 bases. CDR3 length: 17 amino acids. CDR3 sequence reads: CASSPTGDNYSGNTIYF. The CDR3 region has the DNA TGTGCCAGCAGCCCAACAGGGGACAACTACTCTGGAAACACCATATATTTT.

As to this clone: The junction shows a germline mismatch at one end, possibly a read error. This chain connects TRBV9 to TRBJ2-3, with TRBD2 matching over 13 bases. Per germline, CDR1 SGDLS and CDR2 YYNGEE. The CDR3 is 16 residues long. CDR3 DNA: TGTGCCAGCAGCCCAAGGACTAGCGGGAGTACAGGTACGCAGTATTTT. It yields the protein CASSPRTSGSTGTQYF.

This clone has a single count. A single base separates this from a much larger clone, so it may be a read error. The genes are TRBV9 and TRBJ2-3; 9 nucleotides agree with TRBD2. This CDR3 is 15 amino acids long. J lost 1 base, V lost 4 bases, and 4 bases had no gene match. Per germline, CDR1 SGDLS and CDR2 YYNGEE. The CDR3 loop reads CASSPRTSGTDTQYF. CDR3 in DNA: TGTGCCAGCAGCCCCCGGACTAGCGGCACAGATACGCAGTATTTT.

The genes are TRBV7-8 and TRBJ2-1, with 8 nucleotides matching TRBD2. Looked up from germline, CDR1 is SGHVS and CDR2 is FQNEAQ. The CDR3 is made up of 15 amino acids. With V trimmed by 0 bases and J by 3 bases, 1 base remained unmatched. The CDR3 DNA is TGTGCCAGCAGCTTAGCAGGGACTAGCTACAATGAGCAGTTCTTC. Its protein is CASSLAGTSYNEQFF. The variable domain in full, completed from reference TRBV7-8 and TRBJ2-1, reads GAGVSQSPRYKVAKRGQDVALRCDPISGHVSLFWYQQALGQGPEFLTYFQNEAQLDKSGLPSDRFFAERPEGSVSTLKIQRTQQEDSAVYLCASSLAGTSYNEQFFGPGTRLTVL.

V usage is TRBV23-1 and J usage is TRBJ1-5; D ambiguous. TRBV23-1 is known as an ORF, though its function is uncertain. Trimming pared 3 bases from V and 0 bases from J, leaving 24 bases between. This CDR3 region has 20 residues. The CDR3 sequence: CASSHGVRDYSSYSNQPQHF. The CDR3, as DNA: TGCGCCAGCAGTCATGGGGTTAGAGACTATAGTTCCTATAGCAATCAGCCCCAGCATTTT.

J is TRBJ1-2 and V is TRBV5-1, with D maybe TRBD1 (6 bases). Trimming removed 3 bases at V and 0 bases at J, with 9 bases between. The CDR3 is 14 residues long. From germline, CDR1 is SGHRS and CDR2 YFSETQ. CDR3 nucleotide sequence: TGCGCCAGCAGCTCAGGGACATCTAACTATGGCTACACCTTC. This encodes CASSSGTSNYGYTF.

This chain joins TRBV7-6 and TRBJ2-7, with 9 positions matching TRBD1. Germline V gene sequence: CDR1 SGHVS, CDR2 FNYEAQ. The V segment lost 5 bases and the J segment 2 bases; nucleotides outside the gene matches: 7. The CDR3 extends over 15 amino acids. The chain's CDR3 is CASSVGTGKTYEQYF. CDR3 in DNA: TGTGCCAGCAGCGTCGGGACAGGGAAAACCTACGAGCAGTACTTC.

The chain employs TRBV19 and TRBJ2-7; 7 bases are a match to TRBD1. The V and J ends lost 6 bases and 1 base, in that order; junction bases with no gene match: 24. The CDR3 is 20 residues long. Germline CDR1 is LNHDA and CDR2 is SQIVND (reference sequence). The CDR3 DNA reads TGTGCCAGTAGCGCCCCGGGGACCGACAGGGTACCCGAGAGTTCCTACGAGCAGTACGTC. Translated: CASSAPGTDRVPESSYEQYV.

This clone is a singleton in its sample. The V call is TRBV11-2, the J call TRBJ2-1; no definite D call. CDR3 size: 13 residues. Germline CDR1 SGHAT, CDR2 FQNNGV. Trimming left V 5 bases short and J 8 bases short, with 13 bases between. CDR3 sequence: CASSPDLTYEQFF. Here the CDR3 DNA reads TGTGCCAGCAGCCCCGACCTGACTTATGAGCAGTTCTTC.

The CDR3 DNA sequence: TGTGCCAGCAGCGTAGTCTACAGGTACAATGAGCAGTTCTTC. Its protein product is CASSVVYRYNEQFF. The V call is TRBV9, the J call TRBJ2-1; D might be TRBD1 (5 bases). The CDR3 is 14 amino acids. Germline assignment: CDR1 SGDLS and CDR2 YYNGEE. Deletions cut 0 bases from V and 4 bases from J, with 8 bases between. The whole variable domain, filled in from reference TRBV9 and TRBJ2-1, reads DSGVTQTPKHLITATGQRVTLRCSPRSGDLSVYWYQQSLDQGLQFLIQYYNGEERAKGNILERFSAQQFPDLHSELNLSSLELGDSALYFCASSVVYRYNEQFFGPGTRLTVL.

The chain has TRBV9 and TRBJ2-3; unclear D gene. V shed 4 bases and J shed 3 bases, with 15 bases lying between them. CDR3 length equals 15 residues. CDR1 SGDLS and CDR2 YYNGEE come from the germline V gene. CDR3 DNA sequence: TGTGCCAGCAGCCGAATTGCTCTAGGAACAGATACGCAGTATTTT. Residues: CASSRIALGTDTQYF. The full variable domain, its missing parts supplied by reference TRBV9 and TRBJ2-3, is DSGVTQTPKHLITATGQRVTLRCSPRSGDLSVYWYQQSLDQGLQFLIQYYNGEERAKGNILERFSAQQFPDLHSELNLSSLELGDSALYFCASSRIALGTDTQYFGPGTRLTVL.

The chain is built from TRBV18 and TRBJ1-2, with 10 bases that match TRBD1. CDR1 and CDR2 from the germline V gene are KGHSH and LQKENI. The CDR3 loop spans 16 amino acids. Trimming removed 6 bases from V and 4 bases from J; junction bases left unmatched: 11. The DNA of the CDR3 is TGTGCCAGCTCCCGGGACAGGGGACGAGACCTCTATGGCTACACCTTC. Amino acids: CASSRDRGRDLYGYTF. Supplemented by reference TRBV18 and TRBJ1-2, the full variable domain reads NAGVMQNPRHLVRRRGQEARLRCSPMKGHSHVYWYRQLPEEGLKFMVYLQKENIIDESGMPKERFSAEFPKEGPSILRIQQVVRGDSAAYFCASSRDRGRDLYGYTFGSGTRLTVV.

This chain links TRBV30 with TRBJ2-5; 8 bases line up with TRBD2. CDR3 length: 17 residues. CDR1 is GTSNPN, CDR2 SVGIG, per germline (reference sequence). V trimming: 0 bases; J trimming: 0 bases; junction bases outside the gene matches: 9. The CDR3 is CAWSVGVRLANQETQYF. CDR3 coding DNA: TGTGCCTGGAGTGTTGGTGTGAGACTAGCGAACCAAGAGACCCAGTACTTC.

The J gene is TRBJ1-5, the V gene TRBV6-1; 8 bases line up with TRBD1. Per the germline V gene, CDR1 is MNHNS and CDR2 is SASEGT. This CDR3 contains 17 residues. The ends lost 5 bases at V and 1 base at J; junction bases unmatched: 10. CDR3 sequence (DNA): TGTGCCAGCAGTCAAGACAGGGGATTGCAGAGCAATCAGCCCCAGCATTTT. Translating it yields CASSQDRGLQSNQPQHF.